The next 10 T cell receptor beta chains were all read from a single sample in a study of blood T cell repertoires in COVID-19. Assay used: immunoSEQ multiplex PCR; TCRdb lists only in-frame clones, some missing. The sample shows some 300,000 clones, 70% to 90% of them seen only once. The sample taken for sequencing was PBMCs or T cells enriched from blood (not recorded which). The receptors were sampled from a woman in her sixties in a cohort exposed to, infected with or recovered from COVID-19 (not recorded which).

The chain is built from TRBV18 and TRBJ2-1, with TRBD2 matching 8 bases. There are 17 residues in the CDR3. CDR1 and CDR2 from the germline V gene are KGHSH and LQKENI. V shed 0 bases and J 8 bases; nucleotides not matched to a gene: 12. CDR3 sequence: CASSPPGTGTRVHEQFF. The CDR3 DNA follows: TGTGCCAGCTCACCACCGGGAACCGGGACTAGGGTCCATGAGCAGTTCTTC.

V usage is TRBV4-1 and J usage is TRBJ2-2; 10 bases line up with TRBD2. After removal of 6 bases from V and 5 bases from J, the junction contained 6 bases not matched to a gene. The germline V gene has CDR1 MGHRA and CDR2 YSYEKL. CDR3 length equals 15 residues. CDR3 residues: CASSRTSGGTGELFF. Written as DNA, the CDR3 is TGCGCCAGCAGTCGGACTAGCGGAGGGACCGGGGAGCTGTTTTTT.

The V and J genes are TRBV6-5 and TRBJ2-1; 8 bases map to TRBD1. The germline V gene encodes CDR1 MNHEY and CDR2 SVGAGI. V dropped 9 bases and J dropped 5; count of bases not matched to a gene: 6. The CDR3 covers 13 residues. In nucleotides, the CDR3 is TGTGCCAGTAGACAGGGGAATAACAATGAGCAGTTCTTC. This sequence encodes CASRQGNNNEQFF.

On this clone itself: The sample carries other DNA sequences with the same CDR3. The chain links TRBV27 to TRBJ1-2; TRBD1 aligns across 8 bases. CDR1 is MNHEY and CDR2 is SMNVEV in the germline V gene (reference sequence). The CDR3 spans 13 residues. The junction had 1 base not matched to a gene; V was cut back by 3 bases and J by 4 bases. The CDR3 DNA sequence: TGTGCCAGCAGTTTGACAGGGGTCTATGGCTACACCTTC. Translation: CASSLTGVYGYTF.

The rearrangement joins TRBV5-4 to TRBJ1-1; D unresolved. Germline V lookup: CDR1 SGHNT, CDR2 YYREEE (reference sequence). The V and J ends lost 1 base and 4 bases respectively, with 14 bases between them. This CDR3 region has 15 residues. CDR3 bases: TGTGCCAGCAGCTTGTCCAAGCTTCATCCCACTGAAGCTTTCTTT. Amino acid sequence: CASSLSKLHPTEAFF.

This clone turned up a few times. The V gene is TRBV28, the J gene TRBJ2-7; D call uncertain. The V gene lost 4 bases and the J gene lost 5 bases, with 6 bases spanning the gap. Germline V gene sequence: CDR1 MDHEN, CDR2 SYDVKM. The CDR3 is 11 amino acids. The CDR3 loop is CASSSYNEQYF. The CDR3 coding sequence is TGTGCCAGCAGTTCGTATAACGAGCAGTACTTC.

The chain is built from TRBV3-1 (or the pseudogene TRBV3-2) and TRBJ1-5; TRBD1 aligns across 7 bases. CDR1 and CDR2 from the germline V gene are LGHDT and YNNKEL (reference sequence). The CDR3 is made up of 14 amino acids. The trim removed 4 bases at V and 2 bases at J, leaving 2 bases unmatched. The CDR3 here is CASSRTGGNQPQHF. The CDR3 DNA sequence: TGTGCCAGCAGCCGAACAGGGGGCAATCAGCCCCAGCATTTT.

The chain has TRBV19 and TRBJ1-5; the match to TRBD1 covers 8 bases. The CDR3 has 14 amino acids. The germline V gene encodes CDR1 LNHDA and CDR2 SQIVND (reference sequence). The trim removed 6 bases at V and 3 bases at J, leaving 4 bases unmatched. CDR3 DNA: TGTGCCAGTAGCCCGGGACAGGACAATCAGCCCCAGCATTTT. It codes for CASSPGQDNQPQHF.

The chain carries TRBV28 and TRBJ1-1; 8 bases fit TRBD1. Germline V lookup: CDR1 MDHEN, CDR2 SYDVKM. J lost 5 bases, V lost 6 bases, and 8 bases had no gene match. The CDR3 is made up of 14 amino acids. The CDR3 sequence: CASSIGQGRTEAFF. The DNA for the CDR3 is TGTGCCAGCAGCATCGGACAGGGAAGGACTGAAGCTTTCTTT.

V gene TRBV24-1 combines with J gene TRBJ2-7, with 8 bases lining up with TRBD1. V was pared by 4 bases and J by 3 bases, with 7 bases of the junction left unmatched. Germline CDR1 KGHDR, CDR2 SFDVKD. CDR3 size: 15 residues. DNA for the CDR3: TGTGCCACCAGTGAGATAACCAGGGGGCACTACGAGCAGTACTTC. This sequence encodes CATSEITRGHYEQYF.